This T cell receptor beta chain derives from a study of T cell changes during pregnancy in multiple sclerosis. The repertoire was sequenced with immunoSEQ multiplex PCR; TCRdb's copy has only in-frame clones and lacks some. The sample has more than 75,000 clones, about 94% seen once. This CDR3 contains 16 residues. CDR1 is MNHEY, CDR2 SVGAGI, per germline. The V and J ends lost 0 bases and 9 bases respectively, with 18 bases between them. The TCR comes from a female donor with multiple sclerosis, enrolled in a pregnancy study. The input for sequencing was peripheral blood, taken in the third trimester of pregnancy. V and J are TRBV6-5 and TRBJ2-1, with a possible D match to TRBD2 (5 bases). The CDR3 region has the DNA TGTGCCAGCAGTTACTCGATGGGTCCTTCGAGCGGTGAGCAGTTCTTC. Its protein product is CASSYSMGPSSGEQFF.